This passage covers 30 T cell receptor beta chains from one sample sequenced in a study of blood T cell repertoires in COVID-19. Sequencing was performed with immunoSEQ multiplex PCR; in TCRdb, only in-frame clones are kept and a portion is missing. The profile shows approximately 180,000 clones, approximately 83% of them singletons. The sequencing sample was made of peripheral blood. These receptors originate from a human donor with active or convalescent COVID-19. The donor label of this sample is uncertain.

This chain links TRBV10-3 with TRBJ2-7; 8 bases match TRBD1. Per germline, CDR1 ENHRY and CDR2 SYGVKD. The CDR3 has 14 amino acids. Trimming took 7 bases from V and 0 from J; bases not matched to a gene: 5. CDR3 residues: CAITPGQGSYEQYF. CDR3 in DNA: TGTGCCATCACCCCCGGACAGGGCTCCTACGAGCAGTACTTC.

The gene calls are TRBV6-4 and TRBJ2-3; 8 positions agree with TRBD2. The CDR3 has 14 residues. V shed 6 bases and J 6 bases; nucleotides not matched to a gene: 8. Germline CDR1 and CDR2: MRHNA and SNTAGT. This CDR3 is CASSRRGGEDTQYF. CDR3 DNA sequence: TGTGCCAGCAGCCGTCGGGGGGGCGAGGATACGCAGTATTTT.

The J gene is TRBJ1-1, the V gene TRBV6-6; no clear D. In germline, CDR1 is MNHNY, CDR2 SVGAGI (reference sequence). The CDR3 is made up of 16 amino acids. Trimming took 6 bases from V and 0 from J, leaving 17 bases between them. CDR3 region: CASRPPETLMNTEAFF. The DNA of the CDR3 is TGTGCCAGCAGACCACCAGAAACCCTCATGAACACTGAAGCTTTCTTT.

The chain uses TRBV18 and TRBJ2-7, with 7 nucleotides matching TRBD2. J was trimmed by 5 bases and V by 6 bases; bases with no gene match: 7. Germline CDR1 KGHSH, CDR2 LQKENI. The CDR3 covers 13 residues. The CDR3 loop is CASSRGERDEQYF. In nucleotides, the CDR3 is TGTGCCAGCTCTCGGGGGGAAAGGGACGAGCAGTACTTC.

The V and J genes are TRBV5-1 and TRBJ2-3, with 7 bases matching TRBD2. The J segment lost 2 bases and the V segment lost 4 bases, leaving 10 bases of the junction unmatched. The V gene's germline CDR1 is SGHRS and CDR2 YFSETQ. The CDR3 loop spans 16 amino acids. CDR3 sequence: CASSPLAASNTDTQYF. CDR3 in DNA: TGCGCCAGCAGCCCTCTAGCGGCGTCAAACACAGATACGCAGTATTTT.

This clone turned up a few times. This chain joins TRBV7-3 and TRBJ2-7; 8 nucleotides agree with TRBD1. The CDR3 is made up of 14 amino acids. Germline lookup yields CDR1 SGHTA and CDR2 FQGTGA. V was clipped by 5 bases and J by 4 bases; unmatched bases: 7. DNA of the CDR3: TGTGCCAGCAGCCCTGGGACAGGTTCTTACGAGCAGTACTTC. Protein: CASSPGTGSYEQYF.

V gene TRBV2 combines with J gene TRBJ2-7; 11 positions agree with TRBD2. The CDR3 spans 12 residues. Trimming cost V 7 bases and J 9 bases; bases outside gene matches: 5. Germline V lookup: CDR1 SNHLY, CDR2 FYNNEI. CDR3 nucleotides: TGTGCCAGCACCAGCGGGACTAGCGGGCAGTACTTC. Encoded protein: CASTSGTSGQYF.

The chain uses TRBV6-5 and TRBJ2-3; 9 bases align to TRBD1. CDR1 and CDR2 from the germline V gene are MNHEY and SVGAGI. This CDR3 is 13 amino acids long. The V segment lost 6 bases and the J segment 6 bases; nucleotides outside the gene matches: 4. The CDR3 sequence: CASRDRGSDTQYF. The CDR3 bases are TGTGCCAGCAGGGACAGGGGTAGCGATACGCAGTATTTT.

The V gene is TRBV29-1, the J gene TRBJ1-1, with D perhaps matching TRBD1 (6 bases). V lost 4 bases to trimming and J lost 4 bases, with 7 bases between them. The CDR3 has 11 amino acids. Germline V gene sequence: CDR1 SQVTM, CDR2 ANQGSEA. The CDR3 nucleotides read TGCAGCGTTGCCAGGGGCACTGAAGCTTTCTTT. Translating it yields CSVARGTEAFF.

The chain links TRBV5-1 to TRBJ2-7; D is possibly TRBD1 (5 bases). The CDR3 runs 14 residues. Germline V CDR1 and CDR2: SGHRS, YFSETQ. V shed 3 bases and J shed 2 bases, with 12 bases lying between them. CDR3 nucleotide sequence: TGCGCCAGCAGCTGGGGCGGCTCCCCCTACGAGCAGTACTTC. Residues: CASSWGGSPYEQYF.

This chain connects TRBV3-1 (or the pseudogene TRBV3-2) to TRBJ2-7; TRBD2 matches 11 bases. The CDR3 runs to 16 residues. CDR1 and CDR2 from the germline V gene are LGHDT and YNNKEL (reference sequence). After removal of 4 bases from V and 6 bases from J, the junction contained 11 bases not matched to a gene. Here the CDR3 DNA reads TGTGCCAGCAGCCTTTGGTCTAGCGGGAGGACCTCCGAGCAGTACTTC. Translating gives CASSLWSSGRTSEQYF.

The DNA of the CDR3 is TGTGCCAGCAGCTTAGATGTTTACGTGGACTCGCAGTACTTC. Amino acids: CASSLDVYVDSQYF. This rearrangement joins TRBV11-2 to TRBJ2-7; D possibly corresponds to TRBD2 (5 bases). Per germline, CDR1 SGHAT and CDR2 FQNNGV. V dropped 0 bases and J dropped 9 bases, with 15 bases sitting between them. The CDR3 sequence is 14 residues long.

The V call is TRBV5-1, the J call TRBJ2-7, with 11 bases lining up with TRBD2. Germline values: CDR1 SGHRS, CDR2 YFSETQ. The CDR3 is 15 residues long. With V trimmed by 2 bases and J by 7 bases, 8 bases remained unmatched. CDR3 loop: CASSLNSGRAGEQYF. Written as DNA, the CDR3 is TGCGCCAGCAGCTTAAATAGCGGGAGGGCGGGGGAGCAGTACTTC.

The chain links TRBV23-1 to TRBJ2-3; no clear D gene. TRBV23-1 is known as an ORF, though its function is uncertain. Trimming removed 2 bases at V and 1 base at J, with 22 bases between. The CDR3 totals 19 residues. The DNA for the CDR3 is TGCGCCAGCAGTCAACAAGCGAGAGATGTGGTCGAAGGCACAGATACGCAGTATTTT. Translation: CASSQQARDVVEGTDTQYF.

This chain joins TRBV19 and TRBJ2-1; possibly TRBD1 for D (5 bases). V lost 3 bases to trimming and J lost 0 bases, with 9 bases between them. The CDR3 is 15 residues long. CDR1 is LNHDA, CDR2 SQIVND, per germline (reference sequence). This CDR3 is CASSMQGSSYNEQFF. The CDR3 DNA follows: TGTGCCAGTAGTATGCAGGGCAGCTCCTACAATGAGCAGTTCTTC.

The rearrangement joins TRBV5-4 to TRBJ1-2; D perhaps matches TRBD1 (5 bases). CDR1 and CDR2 (germline): SGHNT, YYREEE (reference sequence). V lost 0 bases and J 2 bases, leaving 11 bases between the germline ends. The CDR3 length is 15 residues. Here the CDR3 DNA reads TGTGCCAGCAGCTTGGCCGTCGCAGGGAACTATGGCTACACCTTC. It codes for CASSLAVAGNYGYTF.

The V call is TRBV2, the J call TRBJ1-1, with a weak D call TRBD1 (6 bases). V lost 6 bases, J lost 4 bases, and 21 bases lay in between. This CDR3 contains 16 residues. Germline-derived CDR1 and CDR2 are SNHLY and FYNNEI. The CDR3 is CASRPDRLGSRTEAFF. The CDR3, as DNA: TGTGCCAGCAGACCCGACAGGCTCGGGTCGCGCACTGAAGCTTTCTTT. Looking up the rest from reference TRBV2 and TRBJ1-1 gives the full variable domain: EPEVTQTPSHQVTQMGQEVILRCVPISNHLYFYWYRQILGQKVEFLVSFYNNEISEKSEIFDDQFSVERPDGSNFTLKIRSTKLEDSAMYFCASRPDRLGSRTEAFFGQGTRLTVV.

In its sample, this clone was seen a few times. The V and J genes are TRBV4-1 and TRBJ1-1, with D possibly matching TRBD1 (6 bases). V dropped 2 bases and J dropped 7 bases, with 14 bases sitting between them. The CDR3 consists of 14 residues. Germline CDR1 MGHRA, CDR2 YSYEKL. CDR3 in DNA: TGCGCCAGCAGCCAACGTCAGGGGCCTATTGAAGCTTTCTTT. Amino acids: CASSQRQGPIEAFF.

The DNA for the CDR3 is TGCGCCAGCAGCTTGAGTAGCGGGGCTACCTACGAGCAGTACTTC. Residues: CASSLSSGATYEQYF. The rearrangement links TRBV5-1 to TRBJ2-7, with 8 bases fitting TRBD2. The germline V gene has CDR1 SGHRS and CDR2 YFSETQ. This CDR3 has 15 amino acids. With V trimmed by 1 base and J by 2 bases, 5 bases remained unmatched.

This chain joins TRBV9 and TRBJ2-1; TRBD2 is a possible D gene (6 bases). In germline, CDR1 is SGDLS, CDR2 YYNGEE. This CDR3 has 18 residues. Trimming took off 0 bases at V and 9 bases at J, with 25 bases between the two ends. CDR3 nucleotides: TGTGCCAGCAGCGTAGGAACTATAGTCCCGCGGTTGGGAGGTGAGCAGTTCTTC. The encoded protein is CASSVGTIVPRLGGEQFF.

This chain joins TRBV5-1 and TRBJ2-5, with TRBD2 matching over 9 bases. The V and J ends lost 1 base and 5 bases, in that order; junction bases with no gene match: 6. CDR3 length: 15 amino acids. Germline-derived CDR1 and CDR2 are SGHRS and YFSETQ. The CDR3 region is CASSLIAGGQETQYF. The CDR3 DNA reads as TGCGCCAGCAGCTTGATCGCGGGAGGGCAGGAGACCCAGTACTTC.

The gene calls are TRBV7-9 and TRBJ2-6; TRBD2 matches 11 bases. V lost 4 bases, J lost 2 bases, and 4 bases stayed unmatched. Germline V gives CDR1 SEHNR, CDR2 FQNEAQ (reference sequence). CDR3 size: 17 residues. The CDR3 DNA is TGTGCCAGCAGCTCCGGGACTAGCGGAGCTGGGGCCAACGTCCTGACTTTC. Residues: CASSSGTSGAGANVLTF.

The CDR3 DNA sequence: TGTGCCAGCAGATATTCCGACAGCCCCAGCACTGAAGCTTTCTTT. Protein sequence: CASRYSDSPSTEAFF. V and J are TRBV27 and TRBJ1-1, with D possibly matching TRBD1 (5 bases). V was pared by 6 bases and J by 4 bases, with 18 bases between. The length of the CDR3 is 15 residues. Per the germline V gene, CDR1 is MNHEY and CDR2 is SMNVEV (reference sequence).

The chain uses TRBV12-5 and TRBJ2-7, with D perhaps TRBD2 (5 bases). CDR1 and CDR2 (germline): LGHNT, FRNRAP. The CDR3 extends over 17 amino acids. Trimming took 0 bases from V and 0 from J, leaving 15 bases between them. The CDR3 region is CASGLVLGGLSSYEQYF. The CDR3 bases are TGTGCTAGTGGTTTGGTACTTGGAGGTCTTAGCTCCTACGAGCAGTACTTC.

This rearrangement joins TRBV5-6 to TRBJ2-7, with TRBD1 matching over 7 bases. The length of the CDR3 is 15 residues. Germline trimming cut 4 bases from V and 1 base from J; bases unmatched to any gene: 8. Per germline, CDR1 SGHDT and CDR2 YYEEEE. CDR3 in DNA: TGTGCCAGCAGCACGACAGGGATGGTTTCCTACGAGCAGTACTTC. It is translated as CASSTTGMVSYEQYF.

The V gene is TRBV7-7, the J gene TRBJ2-5, with D perhaps TRBD1 (6 bases). Trimming removed 4 bases from V and 2 bases from J, with 8 bases in between. This CDR3 is 13 amino acids long. Germline lookup yields CDR1 SSHAT and CDR2 FNYEAQ (reference sequence). For the CDR3, the DNA is TGTGCCAGCAGCTATGGACAGCAAGAGACCCAGTACTTC. It is translated as CASSYGQQETQYF.

The DNA for the CDR3 is TGTGCCAGCGGATTCGGGAGATCGGCCGGGGAGCTGTTTTTT. This gives the protein CASGFGRSAGELFF. The gene calls are TRBV2 and TRBJ2-2; the D gene is possibly TRBD2 (6 bases). Germline CDR1 reads SNHLY; CDR2 reads FYNNEI. The V gene lost 8 bases and the J gene lost 6 bases, with 16 bases spanning the gap. The CDR3 contains 14 residues.

This chain connects TRBV19 to TRBJ1-2, with a tentative D call TRBD1 (6 bases). With 5 bases removed from V and 4 bases from J, the gap between germline ends came to 17 bases. This CDR3 spans 15 amino acids. Germline-derived CDR1 and CDR2 are LNHDA and SQIVND (reference sequence). The CDR3 DNA sequence: TGTGCCAGTAGTCCCCAGGGGCCTGGCGGCTATGGCTACACCTTC. It codes for CASSPQGPGGYGYTF. Combining the CDR3 with reference TRBV19 and TRBJ1-2 gives the whole variable domain DGGITQSPKYLFRKEGQNVTLSCEQNLNHDAMYWYRQDPGQGLRLIYYSQIVNDFQKGDIAEGYSVSREKKESFPLTVTSAQKNPTAFYLCASSPQGPGGYGYTFGSGTRLTVV.

This clone has just one count. The chain joins TRBV4-1 to TRBJ2-7; the match to TRBD2 covers 16 bases. Trimming removed 1 base from V and 4 bases from J; junction bases left unmatched: 10. The germline V gene has CDR1 MGHRA and CDR2 YSYEKL. CDR3 length: 19 residues. The CDR3 is CASSQGGTGTSGGAYEQYF. The DNA of the CDR3 is TGCGCCAGCAGCCAAGGCGGCACCGGGACTAGCGGGGGGGCTTACGAGCAGTACTTC.

V is TRBV6-2 or TRBV6-3 and J is TRBJ1-4, with D tentatively TRBD1 (5 bases). The CDR3 sequence is 14 residues long. Germline V gives CDR1 MNHEY, CDR2 SVGEGT. Trimming took 6 bases from V and 14 from J, leaving 22 bases between them. The CDR3 region has the DNA TGTGCCAGCAGCCCTCTTCGGTTGGGACTTATGCTGTTTTTT. Protein sequence: CASSPLRLGLMLFF.